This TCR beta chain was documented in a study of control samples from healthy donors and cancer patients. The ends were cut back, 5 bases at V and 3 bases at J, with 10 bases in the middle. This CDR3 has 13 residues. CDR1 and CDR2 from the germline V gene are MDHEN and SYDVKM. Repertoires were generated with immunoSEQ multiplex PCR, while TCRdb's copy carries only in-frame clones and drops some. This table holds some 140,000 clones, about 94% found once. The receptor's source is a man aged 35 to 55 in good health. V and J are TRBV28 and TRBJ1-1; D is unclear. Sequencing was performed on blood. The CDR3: CASSPHPDTEAFF. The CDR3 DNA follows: TGTGCCAGCAGTCCGCACCCGGACACTGAAGCTTTCTTT.